A single sample is the source of the 17 T cell receptor beta chains below, sequenced in a study of graft-versus-host responses after intestinal transplantation. Using immunoSEQ multiplex PCR, the repertoire was profiled, and TCRdb retains in-frame clones only, with some absent. The sample lists 99,000 or so clones; around 90% were seen once. The antigens of these receptors remain unknown. Sample: unstimulated CD8+ T cells sorted from spleen or lymph node cells, taken before transplant. These receptors came from a human donor who was the organ donor for an intestinal transplant.

This clone came up a few times. V usage is TRBV15 and J usage is TRBJ2-1, with D perhaps matching TRBD1 (5 bases). The CDR3 extends over 14 amino acids. The germline V and J ends were trimmed by 1 base and 9 bases, with 13 bases remaining between them. The germline V gene encodes CDR1 LNHNV and CDR2 YYDKDF (reference sequence). The CDR3 coding sequence is TGTGCCACCAGCAGAGCGCAGGGTGTGAGTGAGCAGTTCTTC. Translated: CATSRAQGVSEQFF.

The chain employs TRBV6-5 and TRBJ1-1; D perhaps matches TRBD1 (6 bases). The CDR3 is 12 residues long. V dropped 8 bases and J dropped 5 bases, with 12 bases sitting between them. Germline lookup yields CDR1 MNHEY and CDR2 SVGAGI. The DNA of the CDR3 is TGTGCCAGCGAAAGGGGGTTGACTGAAGCTTTCTTT. Protein: CASERGLTEAFF.

V gene TRBV11-2 combines with J gene TRBJ1-6, with D tentatively TRBD1 (6 bases). Trimming stripped 5 bases from V and 7 bases from J, with 15 bases between. Germline-derived CDR1 and CDR2 are SGHAT and FQNNGV. CDR3 length: 15 amino acids. In DNA form, the CDR3 reads TGTGCCAGCAGCACCGGGACACCCTGGAATTCACCCCTCCACTTT. Amino acids: CASSTGTPWNSPLHF.

J is TRBJ2-3 and V is TRBV4-1, with TRBD1 matching over 8 bases. V shed 4 bases, J shed 5 bases, and the junction held 14 bases outside the gene matches. This CDR3 has 17 amino acids. Germline CDR1 and CDR2: MGHRA and YSYEKL. The chain's CDR3 is CASSPNEILGQVDTQYF. CDR3 in DNA: TGCGCCAGCAGCCCGAACGAAATCCTGGGACAGGTAGATACGCAGTATTTT.

The rearrangement joins TRBV7-3 to TRBJ2-2; 8 bases agree with TRBD2. Germline CDR1 is SGHTA and CDR2 is FQGTGA. The CDR3 spans 17 residues. The V segment lost 6 bases and the J segment 5 bases; nucleotides outside the gene matches: 14. For the CDR3, the DNA is TGTGCCAGCAGTCCTTCGGGGGGGCGGTTGACGACCGGGGAGCTGTTTTTT. Amino acid sequence: CASSPSGGRLTTGELFF.

A single count supports this clone. The chain joins TRBV15 to TRBJ1-1, with D hard to call. From germline, CDR1 is LNHNV and CDR2 YYDKDF (reference sequence). The CDR3 is made up of 14 amino acids. Trimming removed 1 base at V and 4 bases at J, with 10 bases between. Written as DNA, the CDR3 is TGTGCCACCAGCAGAGTGGACTGGGGCACTGAAGCTTTCTTT. Encoded protein: CATSRVDWGTEAFF.

The table lists this clone with a few counts. CDR3: CASSQVSGATYEQYF. CDR3 in DNA: TGCGCCAGCAGCCAAGTTTCAGGGGCCACCTACGAGCAGTACTTC. The rearrangement uses TRBV4-1 and TRBJ2-7; D is possibly TRBD1 (6 bases). Trimming stripped 1 base from V and 2 bases from J, with 12 bases between. The CDR3 has 15 residues. Germline loops: CDR1 MGHRA, CDR2 YSYEKL.

CDR3 nucleotides: TGTGCCTGGACAGGGGATGACTACGAGCAGTACTTC. It codes for CAWTGDDYEQYF. The gene calls are TRBV30 and TRBJ2-7, with D maybe TRBD1 (6 bases). There are 12 residues in the CDR3. Trimming took off 4 bases at V and 3 bases at J, with 10 bases between the two ends. From germline, CDR1 is GTSNPN and CDR2 SVGIG (reference sequence).

The rearrangement joins TRBV6-5 to TRBJ2-1; perhaps TRBD2 as D (5 bases). Germline-derived CDR1 and CDR2 are MNHEY and SVGAGI. The CDR3 loop spans 16 amino acids. The V end was cut by 1 base, the J end by 0 bases, with 10 bases between. The CDR3 nucleotides read TGTGCCAGCAGTTACTTGAGCGGAAGCTCCTACAATGAGCAGTTCTTC. Its protein product is CASSYLSGSSYNEQFF.

This rearrangement joins TRBV5-8 to TRBJ2-7, with D unclear. The CDR3 covers 13 residues. Germline CDR1 reads SGHTS; CDR2 reads YDEGEE. Trimming shortened V by 0 bases and J by 9 bases, and 13 bases separated the two germline ends. CDR3 DNA: TGTGCCAGCAGCTTGGGTGACCCTTCGGGGCAGTACTTC. It encodes CASSLGDPSGQYF.

This chain links TRBV7-8 with TRBJ2-7; D is uncertain. The V end lost 3 bases, the J end lost 10 bases, and 19 bases lay between the germline ends. The CDR3 totals 14 residues. Germline CDR1 is SGHVS and CDR2 is FQNEAQ. The CDR3 nucleotides read TGTGCCAGCAGCTTGGTCCCCATCTCTCTAGAACAGTACTTC. This encodes CASSLVPISLEQYF.

The genes are TRBV30 and TRBJ2-3; a possible D gene is TRBD2 (5 bases). CDR3 length: 13 residues. Germline V gene sequence: CDR1 GTSNPN, CDR2 SVGIG (reference sequence). Trimming took off 2 bases at V and 5 bases at J, with 11 bases between the two ends. DNA of the CDR3: TGTGCCTGGAGTTCGGGGTCCTTAGATACGCAGTATTTT. It translates to CAWSSGSLDTQYF.

The V call is TRBV10-1, the J call TRBJ1-6, with 8 bases that match TRBD1. This CDR3 is built from 9 residues. Germline loops: CDR1 WNHNN, CDR2 SYGVQD (reference sequence). V shed 10 bases, J shed 19 bases, and the junction held 6 bases outside the gene matches. The CDR3 DNA reads TGCGCCACCACGGACAGGGCGCACTTT. Residues: CATTDRAHF.

The V and J genes are TRBV27 and TRBJ2-7; maybe TRBD1 (6 bases). Germline V CDR1 and CDR2: MNHEY, SMNVEV (reference sequence). The CDR3 is made up of 13 amino acids. V lost 8 bases and J 2 bases, leaving 13 bases between the germline ends. CDR3 sequence reads: CASALDSPYEQYF. In nucleotides, the CDR3 is TGTGCCAGCGCACTGGACAGCCCCTACGAGCAGTACTTC.

The chain uses TRBV7-9 and TRBJ1-1; 7 bases match TRBD1. CDR3 size: 13 residues. CDR1 and CDR2 from the germline V gene are SEHNR and FQNEAQ (reference sequence). Trimming at V came to 4 bases and at J to 8 bases, leaving 7 bases not matched to a gene. Here the CDR3 reads CASSSTDRPEAFF. For the CDR3, the DNA is TGTGCCAGCAGCTCGACGGACAGGCCCGAAGCTTTCTTT.

The V and J genes are TRBV7-6 and TRBJ2-1; 9 nucleotides align to TRBD2. V lost 5 bases, J lost 5 bases, and 19 bases stayed unmatched. This CDR3 region has 19 residues. The germline gives CDR1 SGHVS, CDR2 FNYEAQ. DNA of the CDR3: TGTGCCAGCAGCCCACGTATTGATTTGCGACTAGCGGATCACAATGAGCAGTTCTTC. This gives the protein CASSPRIDLRLADHNEQFF.

The chain carries TRBV5-1 and TRBJ2-3, with TRBD2 matching over 8 bases. Losses at the gene ends were 1 base for V and 2 bases for J; bases not matched to a gene: 6. The CDR3 totals 16 residues. Germline loops: CDR1 SGHRS, CDR2 YFSETQ. DNA of the CDR3: TGCGCCAGCAGCTTGTCCGGGGGGGCATCCACAGATACGCAGTATTTT. Protein product: CASSLSGGASTDTQYF.